The clone carrying this T cell receptor beta chain was observed at least ten times. Its antigen is undetermined. These data are taken from a study of T cell repertoires in cytomegalovirus infection. Study-wide background: Public signatures in TCR beta pointed to CMV infection and matching HLA type. General observations from the study: HLA-C-restricted TCR beta clonotypes specific for CMV led the ex vivo response.

TCRdb processed the reads anew with MiXCR; each CDR3 protein has one entry. The sample contains fewer than 550,000 distinct CDR3 sequences, about 15% of which appear only once. The clonotype originates from a human donor in good health (CMV status not recorded). Some clones in this sample may be carry-over from other donors' samples. The source material was CD8+ T cells from PBMCs.

CDR3 DNA sequence: TGTGCCAGCAGCTTAGCCTGGAGGGGGTCCTACAATGAGCAGTTCTTC. Protein sequence: CASSLAWRGSYNEQFF. V and J are TRBV7-2 and TRBJ2-1, with D perhaps TRBD1 or TRBD2 (6 bases each). Germline loops: CDR1 SGHTA, CDR2 FQGNSA. Trimming cost V 0 bases and J 1 base, with 10 bases left between them. The length of the CDR3 is 16 residues.